This T cell receptor (beta chain) was recorded in a study of OX40 agonist ivuxolimab in advanced cancers. The wider study: Partial responses were observed in three patients, of whom one had hepatocellular carcinoma and two had cutaneous melanoma.

General study findings and limits: Relative to CD4+, CD8+ T cells held more expanded clones on average. Among the nonresponders, some also had low normalized T-cell clonal expansion.

Details on this clone: Its antigen remains unidentified.

Generated by immunoSEQ multiplex PCR, the TCRdb table keeps only in-frame clones and is missing some. The sample contains fewer than 45,000 clones, roughly 80% of which appear only once. The germline V and J ends were trimmed by 1 base and 4 bases, with 7 bases remaining between them. Germline CDR1 and CDR2: SSHAT and FNYEAQ (reference sequence). This CDR3 spans 13 amino acids. This sample comprised CD4+ or CD8+ T cells sorted from blood, obtained in a trial of the OX40 agonist ivuxolimab. This TCR was recovered from an adult with an advanced solid tumor such as melanoma, head and neck, liver or kidney cancer. V gene TRBV7-7 combines with J gene TRBJ1-1; D is ambiguous. CDR3 DNA sequence: TGTGCCAGCAGCTTAGATTCGGGCACTGAAGCTTTCTTT. This codes for CASSLDSGTEAFF. Complete variable domain (other parts from reference TRBV7-7 and TRBJ1-1): GAGVSQSPRYKVTKRGQDVTLRCDPISSHATLYWYQQALGQGPEFLTYFNYEAQPDKSGLPSDRFSAERPEGSISTLTIQRTEQRDSAMYRCASSLDSGTEAFFGQGTRLTVV.